This T cell receptor (beta chain) appears in the sequencing data of a study of blood T cell repertoires in COVID-19. In the study overall: Sources were T cells, B-cell-depleted T cells, or PBMCs; the material itself was cDNA or gDNA.

Participants reported their clinical history, and cohort assignment relied on those reports. Germline CDR1 is MRHNA and CDR2 is SNTAGT. The CDR3 extends over 18 amino acids. Trimming pared 6 bases from V and 4 bases from J, leaving 25 bases between. Assay used: immunoSEQ multiplex PCR; TCRdb lists only in-frame clones, some missing. The sample consists of a few hundred thousand clones, more than 75% of them appearing once. Material: PBMCs or T cells enriched from blood (not recorded which). The rearrangement uses TRBV6-4 and TRBJ1-3; maybe TRBD1 (6 bases). This receptor was taken from a woman between 50 and 59 years old who had been exposed to COVID-19. Here the CDR3 reads CASSDDRPRTFRGNTIYF. The DNA of the CDR3 is TGTGCCAGCAGCGACGACAGGCCAAGGACTTTCCGGGGAAACACCATATATTTT.